This T cell receptor beta chain was profiled in a study of T cells after yellow fever vaccination. Findings and limits, study-wide: The study noted that FACS-sorted repertoires could contain abundant clonotypes contaminating from the bulk population. Relatively few clonotypes were ones that appeared in both CD4 and CD8 compartments. The study re-detected most primary-vaccination clones after the booster (nearly 97% CD4, 85% to 90% CD8).

In this sample, this clonotype turned up many times. Its target is not known. With 2 bases clipped from V and 6 bases from J, the junction kept 9 bases outside the gene matches. In germline, CDR1 is GTSNPN, CDR2 SVGIG (reference sequence). This CDR3 is 14 amino acids long. Generation of TCR cDNA used 5'RACE template switching (which added a universal primer site and UMIs). One entry per CDR3 protein, called by TCRdb with MiXCR from the 5' RACE reads. The repertoire holds around 600,000 distinct CDR3 sequences, with about 12% as singletons. Sequencing used PBMCs, obtained on the day of the yellow fever booster vaccination. This chain links TRBV30 with TRBJ2-7; 8 nucleotides line up with TRBD1. The origin of this receptor is a man aged 25 to 45 who received the YFV17D yellow fever vaccine. DNA of the CDR3: TGTGCCTGGAGTTATCAGGGGGCCTTGAGCGAGCAGTACTTC. It specifies CAWSYQGALSEQYF.